Shown below are 27 T cell receptor beta chains from a single sample sequenced in a study of response to subunit inactivated influenza vaccine. TCRdb reprocessed the RT-PCR reads via MiXCR and lists one record per CDR3 protein. The sample includes under 950,000 distinct CDR3 sequences, less than 25% seen only once; the top ten take about 10%. Sequenced here: PBMCs from blood, sampled approximately 5 days after vaccination. The receptors shown here come from a man aged 45-65 years who received an inactivated influenza vaccine.

The rearrangement uses TRBV6-1 and TRBJ2-2, with TRBD1 matching over 9 bases. Germline-derived CDR1 and CDR2 are MNHNS and SASEGT. After removal of 6 bases from V and 5 bases from J, the junction contained 13 bases not matched to a gene. This CDR3 is 17 amino acids long. The CDR3 spells CASSPYGGTGKTGELFF. The CDR3 nucleotides read TGTGCCAGCAGCCCTTACGGCGGGACAGGGAAAACCGGGGAGCTGTTTTTT.

The gene calls are TRBV15 and TRBJ2-6; a possible D gene is TRBD2 (8 bases). Germline V gene lookup returns CDR1 LNHNV and CDR2 YYDKDF (reference sequence). This CDR3 comprises 21 residues. V was trimmed by 1 base and J by 0 bases, leaving 22 bases between them. CDR3 nucleotides: TGTGCCACCAGCAGAGTTTTATTCGGGAGGGGGCGTAACTCTGGGGCCAACGTCCTGACTTTC. Residues: CATSRVLFGRGRNSGANVLTF.

The chain joins TRBV12-3 or TRBV12-4 to TRBJ2-7; 9 nucleotides line up with TRBD2. This CDR3 is built from 13 residues. The trim removed 3 bases at V and 7 bases at J, leaving 4 bases unmatched. CDR3 protein: CASSLVAGVEQYF. In DNA form, the CDR3 reads TGTGCCAGCAGTTTGGTAGCGGGGGTTGAGCAGTACTTC.

V is TRBV6-1 and J is TRBJ2-3, with a weak D call TRBD1 (6 bases). Germline CDR1 MNHNS, CDR2 SASEGT. V lost 4 bases and J 1 base, leaving 12 bases between the germline ends. This CDR3 is 15 amino acids long. Here the CDR3 DNA reads TGTGCCAGCAGTGCCGGCAGGGGCGGCACAGATACGCAGTATTTT. Translated, it gives CASSAGRGGTDTQYF.

Only a few counts were recorded for this clonotype. The gene calls are TRBV29-1 and TRBJ1-2; possible D gene TRBD1, 5 bases. CDR1 is SQVTM, CDR2 ANQGSEA, per germline. V lost 3 bases, J lost 1 base, and 12 bases lay in between. The CDR3 runs to 14 residues. DNA for the CDR3: TGCAGCGTTGAGGGACCCCTGAATAACTATGGCTACACCTTC. It translates to CSVEGPLNNYGYTF.

The chain has TRBV5-1 and TRBJ1-1; TRBD1 might be the D (6 bases). The CDR3 consists of 14 residues. The germline V and J ends were trimmed by 3 bases and 10 bases, with 19 bases remaining between them. Germline V CDR1 and CDR2: SGHRS, YFSETQ. The CDR3 DNA sequence: TGCGCCAGCAGCTGGGACCCAGGGGCGGCTGGAGCTTTCTTT. Residues: CASSWDPGAAGAFF.

The chain carries TRBV6-2 or TRBV6-3 and TRBJ2-7, with 8 bases matching TRBD1. The germline CDR1 and CDR2 sequences are MNHEY and SVGEGT. Unmatched junction bases numbered 12, after V lost 2 bases and J lost 3 bases. The CDR3 extends over 17 amino acids. Here the CDR3 reads CASSYPKTRQGNYEQYF. CDR3 coding DNA: TGTGCCAGCAGTTACCCGAAGACCCGACAGGGGAACTACGAGCAGTACTTC.

The V gene is TRBV7-9, the J gene TRBJ1-1; D remains ambiguous. Germline V gives CDR1 SEHNR, CDR2 FQNEAQ (reference sequence). The V gene lost 7 bases and the J gene lost 3 bases, with 15 bases spanning the gap. The length of the CDR3 is 14 residues. The CDR3 loop reads CASTLGSSDTEAFF. Written as DNA, the CDR3 is TGTGCCAGCACATTGGGGTCGTCGGACACTGAAGCTTTCTTT.

J is TRBJ1-4 and V is TRBV4-2; 9 nucleotides agree with TRBD1. The CDR3 covers 15 residues. Germline V gives CDR1 LGHNA, CDR2 YNFKEQ. V lost 2 bases and J lost 8; bases outside the gene matches: 6. In DNA form, the CDR3 reads TGTGCCAGCAGCCAACCGGGACAGGGTGGGGAAAAACTGTTTTTT. The encoded protein is CASSQPGQGGEKLFF.

The table lists this clonotype with a few counts. This rearrangement joins TRBV7-8 to TRBJ2-2; 9 bases match TRBD1. Germline assignment: CDR1 SGHVS and CDR2 FQNEAQ. The CDR3 totals 15 residues. Germline trimming cut 5 bases from V and 6 bases from J; bases unmatched to any gene: 7. The chain's CDR3 is CASSPGQGLSGELFF. The CDR3 coding sequence is TGTGCCAGCAGCCCCGGACAGGGGCTGTCCGGGGAGCTGTTTTTT. The full variable domain, rest sourced from reference TRBV7-8 and TRBJ2-2, is GAGVSQSPRYKVAKRGQDVALRCDPISGHVSLFWYQQALGQGPEFLTYFQNEAQLDKSGLPSDRFFAERPEGSVSTLKIQRTQQEDSAVYLCASSPGQGLSGELFFGEGSRLTVL.

On this clonotype: One end of the junction does not line up with germline, which may come from a read error. The J gene is TRBJ2-1, the V gene TRBV2; TRBD1 matches at 9 bases. The V gene's germline CDR1 is SNHLY and CDR2 FYNNEI. The CDR3 has 18 residues. The CDR3 here is CACSFGQGLVISYNEQFF. The CDR3 coding sequence is TGTGCCTGCAGTTTTGGACAGGGGCTGGTGATCTCCTACAATGAGCAGTTCTTC.

The CDR3 here is CAWSGMGVGTGELFF. Written as DNA, the CDR3 is TGTGCCTGGAGTGGGATGGGCGTGGGCACCGGGGAGCTGTTTTTT. This sequence joins TRBV30 and TRBJ2-2; D unresolved. Trimming removed 1 base from V and 4 bases from J, with 13 bases in between. Germline-derived CDR1 and CDR2 are GTSNPN and SVGIG (reference sequence). The CDR3 extends over 15 amino acids. The full variable domain, its missing parts supplied by reference TRBV30 and TRBJ2-2, is SQTIHQWPATLVQPVGSPLSLECTVEGTSNPNLYWYRQAAGRGLQLLFYSVGIGQISSEVPQNLSASRPQDRQFILSSKKLLLSDSGFYLCAWSGMGVGTGELFFGEGSRLTVL.

The genes are TRBV28 and TRBJ2-3, with a weak D call TRBD1 (6 bases). Per germline, CDR1 MDHEN and CDR2 SYDVKM. V lost 3 bases to trimming and J lost 2 bases, with 24 bases between them. The CDR3 loop spans 19 amino acids. The CDR3 coding sequence is TGTGCCAGCAGTTTTACGTTTGAGGGGGTTCGTCTTCTCACAGATACGCAGTATTTT. Residues: CASSFTFEGVRLLTDTQYF.

The chain uses TRBV6-1 and TRBJ1-5; a weak D match, TRBD1 (6 bases). In germline, CDR1 is MNHNS, CDR2 SASEGT. CDR3 length: 14 residues. The V end lost 4 bases, the J end lost 2 bases, and 9 bases lay between the germline ends. CDR3 nucleotides: TGTGCCAGCAGTGCAGGGGCGGGCAATCAGCCCCAGCATTTT. This translates into CASSAGAGNQPQHF.

Details on this clonotype: One end of the junction fails to match germline, which may point to a read error. V gene TRBV29-1 combines with J gene TRBJ2-7; TRBD1 agrees at 10 bases. The germline CDR1 and CDR2 sequences are SQVTM and ANQGSEA. The CDR3 sequence is 13 residues long. The CDR3 region is CSVGQGADYDQYF. The CDR3 region has the DNA TGCAGCGTTGGACAGGGGGCTGACTACGACCAGTACTTC.

This clonotype was recorded a few times. The rearrangement uses TRBV12-3 or TRBV12-4 and TRBJ2-7, with 8 bases lining up with TRBD1. The trim removed 6 bases at V and 5 bases at J, leaving 9 bases unmatched. The CDR3 runs 14 residues. CDR3 protein: CASRPNRGYDEQYF. CDR3 nucleotides: TGTGCCAGCAGACCGAACAGGGGGTACGACGAGCAGTACTTC.

V gene TRBV20-1 combines with J gene TRBJ2-1; D unresolved. CDR3 length: 15 residues. Between the trimmed V and J ends, which lost 6 bases and 4 bases, there was a span of 19 bases. Germline V gene sequence: CDR1 DFQATT, CDR2 SNEGSKA (reference sequence). In DNA form, the CDR3 reads TGCAGTGCCCCAGACTCACCCGACTTGTACAATGAGCAGTTCTTC. Protein: CSAPDSPDLYNEQFF.

There are many counts of this clonotype. The V gene is TRBV6-1, the J gene TRBJ2-1, with TRBD2 matching over 10 bases. Germline CDR1 reads MNHNS; CDR2 reads SASEGT. V gave up 6 bases and J gave up 8 bases; unmatched junction bases: 16. CDR3 length: 17 amino acids. The CDR3, as DNA: TGTGCCAGCAGCCTCGGGAACCCGGGACTAGCGAGCCATGAGCAGTTCTTC. It codes for CASSLGNPGLASHEQFF.

The rearrangement links TRBV18 to TRBJ2-5; tentatively, D is TRBD2 (5 bases). V was shortened by 2 bases and J by 5 bases, with 12 bases between the two germline ends. Germline CDR1 is KGHSH and CDR2 is LQKENI. There are 14 residues in the CDR3. The CDR3 is CASSPWARGETQYF. The CDR3 nucleotides read TGTGCCAGCTCACCATGGGCGAGAGGGGAGACCCAGTACTTC.

The chain has TRBV29-1 and TRBJ2-5; 8 bases match TRBD2. Germline lookup yields CDR1 SQVTM and CDR2 ANQGSEA. The CDR3 loop spans 12 amino acids. The ends lost 3 bases at V and 3 bases at J; junction bases unmatched: 0. CDR3 bases: TGCAGCGTTGACGGGGGGGAAGAGACCCAGTACTTC. It yields the protein CSVDGGEETQYF.

This clonotype has more than one count but fewer than ten. The rearrangement uses TRBV4-3 and TRBJ2-7; weak D call: TRBD2 (5 bases). The V end lost 1 base, the J end lost 4 bases, and 14 bases lay between the germline ends. From germline, CDR1 is LGHNA and CDR2 YSLEER. There are 15 residues in the CDR3. The CDR3 region is CASSQAGNGNYEQYF. Written as DNA, the CDR3 is TGCGCCAGCAGCCAAGCGGGTAACGGGAATTACGAGCAGTACTTC.

This clonotype occurred a few times. The chain combines TRBV15 with TRBJ2-7; the D gene is possibly TRBD1 (6 bases). The V gene's germline CDR1 is LNHNV and CDR2 YYDKDF (reference sequence). This CDR3 comprises 15 residues. The ends were cut back, 0 bases at V and 6 bases at J, with 15 bases in the middle. The CDR3 region is CATSREGGDLGEQYF. The CDR3 DNA reads TGTGCCACCAGCAGAGAAGGGGGAGACCTTGGCGAGCAGTACTTC.

The V call is TRBV7-8, the J call TRBJ2-7, with a tentative D call TRBD2 (6 bases). Trimming cost V 5 bases and J 2 bases, with 13 bases left between them. This CDR3 region has 14 residues. Germline CDR1 SGHVS, CDR2 FQNEAQ. Written as DNA, the CDR3 is TGTGCCAGCAGCCCGGGGAGGACCACCTACGAGCAGTACTTC. It codes for CASSPGRTTYEQYF.

For the CDR3, the DNA is TGTGCCAGCAGCCAAGTTAGCCCTCGGGCTGAAGCTTTCTTT. Residues: CASSQVSPRAEAFF. This chain uses TRBV4-2 with TRBJ1-1; no clear D gene. The germline V gene has CDR1 LGHNA and CDR2 YNFKEQ. Trimming removed 1 base from V and 6 bases from J, with 12 bases in between. The CDR3 runs to 14 residues.

This clonotype was seen repeatedly, ten times or more. This rearrangement joins TRBV20-1 to TRBJ2-7, with D perhaps matching TRBD2 (5 bases). The CDR3 runs to 13 residues. From germline, CDR1 is DFQATT and CDR2 SNEGSKA (reference sequence). The germline V and J ends were trimmed by 2 bases and 3 bases, with 11 bases remaining between them. In nucleotides, the CDR3 is TGCAGTGCTAGAAAGAGGGAGAGCTACGAGCAGTACTTC. Its protein product is CSARKRESYEQYF.

A few counts support this clonotype. Here the CDR3 DNA reads TGCGCCAGCAGCTTCACTAGTGGGAGTTTCAATGAGCAGTTCTTC. Its protein product is CASSFTSGSFNEQFF. The chain has TRBV5-1 and TRBJ2-1, with D perhaps TRBD2 (5 bases). V was cut by 2 bases and J by 6 bases, with 15 bases left in between. Germline CDR1 and CDR2: SGHRS and YFSETQ. There are 15 residues in the CDR3.

This clonotype was recorded a few times. This chain joins TRBV7-9 and TRBJ2-1; TRBD2 aligns across 7 bases. The trim removed 3 bases at V and 1 base at J, leaving 6 bases unmatched. The CDR3 consists of 16 residues. In germline, CDR1 is SEHNR, CDR2 FQNEAQ (reference sequence). DNA for the CDR3: TGTGCCAGCAGCTTGGGGCGGGGGACTTCCTACAATGAGCAGTTCTTC. It specifies CASSLGRGTSYNEQFF.